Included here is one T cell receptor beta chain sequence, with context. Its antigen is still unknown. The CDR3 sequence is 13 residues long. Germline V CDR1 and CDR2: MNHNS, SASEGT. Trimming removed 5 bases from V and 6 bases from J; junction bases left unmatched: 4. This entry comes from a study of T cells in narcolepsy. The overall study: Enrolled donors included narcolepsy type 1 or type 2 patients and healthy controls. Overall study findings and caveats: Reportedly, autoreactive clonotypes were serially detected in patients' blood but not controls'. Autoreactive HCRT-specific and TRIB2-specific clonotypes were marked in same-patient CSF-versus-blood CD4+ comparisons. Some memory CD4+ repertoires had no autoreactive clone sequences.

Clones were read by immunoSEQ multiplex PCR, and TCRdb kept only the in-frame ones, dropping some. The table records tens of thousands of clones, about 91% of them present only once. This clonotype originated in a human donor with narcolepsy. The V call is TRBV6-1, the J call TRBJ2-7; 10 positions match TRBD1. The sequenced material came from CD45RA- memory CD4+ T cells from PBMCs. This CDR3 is CASSRQGASEQYF. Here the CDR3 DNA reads TGTGCCAGCAGTAGACAGGGGGCTAGCGAGCAGTACTTC.